The 5 T cell receptor beta chains below were found in one sample sequenced in a study of T cell responses to AZD1222 COVID-19 vaccine. Assay: immunoSEQ multiplex PCR; the TCRdb copy retains only in-frame clones and omits some. The sample records some 110,000 clones, approximately 90% being singletons. The sequencing used peripheral blood, collected 28 days after the second AZD1222 dose. These receptors originate from an adult who received the AZD1222 COVID-19 vaccine.

The chain couples TRBV18 to TRBJ2-3; 7 nucleotides match TRBD2. The trim removed 2 bases at V and 2 bases at J, leaving 13 bases unmatched. CDR1 and CDR2 (germline): KGHSH, LQKENI. This CDR3 region has 18 residues. The CDR3 reads CASSPSETAGLNTDTQYF. The DNA for the CDR3 is TGTGCCAGCTCACCAAGTGAGACGGCGGGACTAAACACAGATACGCAGTATTTT.

This clone has only one observation. The chain uses TRBV2 and TRBJ2-7; D possibly corresponds to TRBD1 (8 bases). Per germline, CDR1 SNHLY and CDR2 FYNNEI. The V end lost 6 bases, the J end lost 5 bases, and 29 bases lay between the germline ends. The CDR3 contains 18 residues. In DNA, the CDR3 is TGTGCCAGCAGCCGGGGGGCCCCGGGACAGGTTAAACTCCACGAGCAGTACTTC. It is translated as CASSRGAPGQVKLHEQYF.

The rearrangement uses TRBV30 and TRBJ1-1; a possible D gene is TRBD1 (6 bases). The germline V gene encodes CDR1 GTSNPN and CDR2 SVGIG (reference sequence). The V end lost 4 bases, the J end lost 4 bases, and 16 bases lay between the germline ends. The CDR3 is 14 amino acids. The CDR3 region has the DNA TGTGCCTGGATCGGGGGGGCATTGGGCACTGAAGCTTTCTTT. Protein sequence: CAWIGGALGTEAFF.

This rearrangement joins TRBV7-6 to TRBJ2-5; D is unclear. The CDR3 consists of 14 residues. The germline CDR1 and CDR2 sequences are SGHVS and FNYEAQ. Trimming pared 3 bases from V and 3 bases from J, leaving 11 bases between. DNA for the CDR3: TGTGCCAGCAGCTTTAACAGAAACGAAGAGACCCAGTACTTC. It codes for CASSFNRNEETQYF.

This clone has a single count. The rearrangement uses TRBV2 and TRBJ1-2, with D uncertain. Germline V gene sequence: CDR1 SNHLY, CDR2 FYNNEI. V dropped 1 base and J dropped 3 bases, with 6 bases sitting between them. The CDR3 is made up of 13 amino acids. This CDR3 is CASSEEAYYGYTF. CDR3 bases: TGTGCCAGCAGTGAAGAGGCGTACTATGGCTACACCTTC.